This TCR beta chain stems from a study of T cell changes during pregnancy in multiple sclerosis. Germline CDR1 reads SGHTA; CDR2 reads FQGTGA. This CDR3 comprises 14 residues. V gave up 3 bases and J gave up 5 bases, with 8 bases separating them. Method: immunoSEQ multiplex PCR; TCRdb's copy keeps in-frame clones and lacks some. The sample has 52,000 or so clones, 85% to 90% seen once. The chain couples TRBV7-3 to TRBJ1-6; no clear D gene. This sample comprised CD4+ T cells from peripheral blood mononuclear cells, obtained in the first trimester of pregnancy. The receptor was derived from a female donor with multiple sclerosis, enrolled in a pregnancy study. The CDR3 bases are TGTGCCAGCAGCTTGAAACGGGATAATTCACCCCTCCACTTT. It specifies CASSLKRDNSPLHF.